Listed below are T cell receptor beta chains from one sample, sequenced in a study of shared clonotypes between healthy human individuals. Clones were read by immunoSEQ multiplex PCR, and TCRdb kept only the in-frame ones, dropping some. The sample records some 1.1 million clones, 60% to 80% being singletons. What was sequenced was memory CD4+ T cells from PBMCs. The receptors were sampled from a man younger than 35 in good health. Some clones in this sample may be carry-over from other donors' samples. Both conserved end residues are part of each CDR3. D genes are given only for firm matches. Only part of the rows carry a size: once, few, many, or a class if the clone is expanded.

d_call | j_call | clone_size | v_call | cdr3_nt | cdr3_aa
- | TRBJ2-7 | - | TRBV19 | TGTGCCAGTAGTATGGGGAGTATCGAGCAGTACTTC | CASSMGSIEQYF
- | TRBJ1-2 | - | TRBV11-2 | TGTGCCAGCAGCTTAGTCTCAGCCCCTTTTGGTGGCTACACCTTC | CASSLVSAPFGGYTF
TRBD2 | TRBJ2-7 | - | TRBV5-1 | TGCGCCAGCAGCTTGTTGGGGGGAGGGCCCCCCGAGCAGTACTTC | CASSLLGGGPPEQYF
- | TRBJ2-7 | - | TRBV6-5 | TGTGCCAGCAGTACTGCCGGAGAGCAGTACTTC | CASSTAGEQYF
TRBD2 | TRBJ2-2 | - | TRBV28 | TGTGCCAGCAGTTTTGTCGGCGGGAGGGCCATTAACGGGGAGCTGTTTTTT | CASSFVGGRAINGELFF
TRBD2 | TRBJ2-1 | - | TRBV2 | TGTGCCAGCGCGGGGGGGACTAGCGGTTACAATGAGCAGTTCTTC | CASAGGTSGYNEQFF
TRBD2 | TRBJ2-2 | - | TRBV19 | TGTGCCAGTAGCTTACTAGCGGGGAACACCGGGGAGCTGTTTTTT | CASSLLAGNTGELFF
TRBD1 | TRBJ2-5 | many | TRBV10-1 | TGCGCCAGCAGAGAGGACAGGGGAGAGACCCAGTACTTC | CASREDRGETQYF
TRBD1 | TRBJ2-6 | - | TRBV2 | TGTGCCAGCAGTGTTGGACAGGGCAAGGCTGGGGCCAACGTCCTGACTTTC | CASSVGQGKAGANVLTF
- | TRBJ2-3 | - | TRBV6-1 | TGTGCCAGCAGTGAGGTCCAGCCCAGCCTGGGAGATACGCAGTATTTT | CASSEVQPSLGDTQYF
- | TRBJ1-5 | - | TRBV28 | TGTGCCAGCAGTTTATTTTCTGGTTTAGGTAATCAGCCCCAGCATTTT | CASSLFSGLGNQPQHF
- | TRBJ1-1 | - | TRBV6-4 | TGTGCCAGCAGCCCTGATAGTTCATACGAAAGCTCTGAAGCTTTCTTT | CASSPDSSYESSEAFF
- | TRBJ2-7 | - | TRBV28 | TGTGCCAGCAGTCAGGGCAACTACGAGCAGTACTTC | CASSQGNYEQYF
- | TRBJ1-3 | few | TRBV9 | TGTGCCAGCAGCGTAGGAGCAGGAGTGGCTGGAAACACCATATATTTT | CASSVGAGVAGNTIYF
- | TRBJ2-2 | - | TRBV18 | TGTGCCAGCTCACCATCGGCAGTAGAGGGCGGGGAGCTGTTTTTT | CASSPSAVEGGELFF
TRBD1 | TRBJ1-2 | few | TRBV28 | TGTGCCAGCAGGCCCGGGACAGGGGGTCATGGCTACACCTTC | CASRPGTGGHGYTF
TRBD1 | TRBJ2-1 | few | TRBV6-4 | TGTGCCAGCAGTGAGGGACAGGGGAACAATGAGCAGTTCTTC | CASSEGQGNNEQFF
TRBD2 | TRBJ2-2 | - | TRBV4-1 | TGCGCCAGCAGCCAAGCCACTAGCGGGAGAGGGGAGCTGTTTTTT | CASSQATSGRGELFF
- | TRBJ2-3 | few | TRBV9 | TGTGCCAGCAGCGTAGGGGAAAGCACAGATACGCAGTATTTT | CASSVGESTDTQYF
TRBD1 | TRBJ2-5 | - | TRBV5-3 | TGTGCCAGAAGCTTGCTCGGGAAGGGGGCAAGAGAGACCCAGTACTTC | CARSLLGKGARETQYF
TRBD1 | TRBJ1-2 | - | TRBV7-2 | TGTGCCAGCAGCCCGGACCGGACAGGGATCTATGGCTACACCTTC | CASSPDRTGIYGYTF
TRBD2 | TRBJ2-3 | - | TRBV7-7 | TGTGCCAGCAGCCCCGCGGGACTAGCGGGAGATACGCAGTATTTT | CASSPAGLAGDTQYF
- | TRBJ1-4 | - | TRBV30 | TGTGCCTGGAGTTGGGGAGGAGAAAAACTGTTTTTT | CAWSWGGEKLFF
- | TRBJ2-2 | few | TRBV6-1 | TGTGCCAGCAGGACCTCGGTCGCGGCCACCGGGGAGCTGTTTTTT | CASRTSVAATGELFF
TRBD1 | TRBJ1-2 | - | TRBV10-2 | TGCGCCAGCATGGGGGACAGGAAACTCTATGGCTACACCTTC | CASMGDRKLYGYTF
- | TRBJ2-1 | - | TRBV7-6 | TGTGCCAGCAGCAGAGGGACTCCTACTGAGCAGTTCTTC | CASSRGTPTEQFF
- | TRBJ1-1 | - | TRBV5-6 | TGTGCCAGCAGCTCAAGAAGGACATACGATGAAGCTTTCTTT | CASSSRRTYDEAFF
- | TRBJ2-5 | - | TRBV11-2 | TGTGCCAGCCGACTACCTCAAGAGACCCAGTACTTC | CASRLPQETQYF
TRBD1 | TRBJ2-5 | - | TRBV29-1 | TGCAGCTCCAAGTTAAGGACAGGAGAAGAGACCCAGTACTTC | CSSKLRTGEETQYF
- | TRBJ2-5 | - | TRBV7-2 | TGTGCCAGCAGCTCCCGCCCGACTAAGACCCAGTACTTC | CASSSRPTKTQYF
TRBD1 | TRBJ2-7 | - | TRBV28 | TGTGCCAGCAGTTTCCAGGGGGTTTACGAGCAGTACTTC | CASSFQGVYEQYF
- | TRBJ2-1 | - | TRBV5-1 | TGCGCCAGCAGCGAGACCCCGGCCCAAAGCAATGAGCAGTTCTTC | CASSETPAQSNEQFF
TRBD2 | TRBJ2-6 | - | TRBV7-3 | TGTGCCAGCAGCTTAATTGGCCTAGCGGGCAACTCTGGGGCCAACGTCCTGACTTTC | CASSLIGLAGNSGANVLTF
- | TRBJ1-2 | - | TRBV28 | TGTGCCAGCAACTCGGAGGGCTATGGCTACACCTTC | CASNSEGYGYTF
- | TRBJ2-3 | - | TRBV18 | TGTGCCAGCTCACCACTAGTCTCCGGAGATACGCAGTATTTT | CASSPLVSGDTQYF
TRBD1 | TRBJ2-7 | - | TRBV6-5 | TGTGCCAGCAGACTCGGGACAGGGGGCGAGCAGTACTTC | CASRLGTGGEQYF
- | TRBJ1-5 | - | TRBV10-3 | TGTGCCATCAGTGAGTCCCCTAATACAGGGTCCACGGAGCCCCAGCATTTT | CAISESPNTGSTEPQHF
- | TRBJ2-1 | once | TRBV11-1 | TGTGCCAGCAGCTTGACTGCCGACAATGAGCAGTTCTTC | CASSLTADNEQFF
- | TRBJ2-2 | - | TRBV5-1 | TGCGCCAGCGGGGGATTATGGTCCGGGGAGCTGTTTTTT | CASGGLWSGELFF
- | TRBJ2-1 | once | TRBV27 | TGTGCCAGCAGTGAGTCGGGAGACCCATACAATGAGCAGTTCTTC | CASSESGDPYNEQFF
- | TRBJ2-1 | once | TRBV10-3 | TGTGCCATCAAGGGGGCGGGATCGGGGTCATACAATGAGCAGTTCTTC | CAIKGAGSGSYNEQFF
- | TRBJ2-2 | - | TRBV5-1 | TGCGCCAGCAGCTACCTCCCGGGGCTGAACACCGGGGAGCTGTTTTTT | CASSYLPGLNTGELFF
- | TRBJ2-3 | - | TRBV9 | TGTGCCAGCAGCGTAGGCCGATCTTACACAGATACGCAGTATTTT | CASSVGRSYTDTQYF
- | TRBJ1-2 | - | TRBV5-4 | TGTGCCAGCAGCTTGGGTGGGGGCATTGGCTACACCTTC | CASSLGGGIGYTF
- | TRBJ1-1 | - | TRBV6-1 | TGTGCCAGCAGTGAAGCGCTGGGGCGGTTGAACACTGAAGCTTTCTTT | CASSEALGRLNTEAFF
- | TRBJ1-5 | - | TRBV15 | TGTGCCACCAGCAGAGACAGGGTAATAACTTCATATCAGCCCCAGCATTTT | CATSRDRVITSYQPQHF
- | TRBJ2-7 | - | TRBV5-1 | TGCGCCAGCAGAAGGGACCCTGACGGGGAGCAGTACTTC | CASRRDPDGEQYF
- | TRBJ1-1 | - | TRBV5-4 | TGTGCCAGCAGCTCCCGGGACGGGCAAGAAGCTTTCTTT | CASSSRDGQEAFF
- | TRBJ2-5 | - | TRBV5-4 | TGTGCCAGCAGCTTTCGGACTTCGCTGGAGACCCAGTACTTC | CASSFRTSLETQYF
- | TRBJ2-7 | - | TRBV28 | TGTGCCAGCAGCCAAACCGATTCAGGGGACTCCTACGAGCAGTACTTC | CASSQTDSGDSYEQYF
- | TRBJ1-3 | - | TRBV28 | TGTGCCAGCAGTTTATATGGTTGGGCAGACCCCTCTGGAAACACCATATATTTT | CASSLYGWADPSGNTIYF
- | TRBJ1-4 | - | TRBV2 | TGTGCCAGCAGTGAGCGTCGGAGTAATGAAAAACTGTTTTTT | CASSERRSNEKLFF
- | TRBJ1-1 | - | TRBV5-4 | TGTGCCAGCAGCTCGGGGGGGCTGGACACTGAAGCTTTCTTT | CASSSGGLDTEAFF
TRBD2 | TRBJ2-5 | - | TRBV28 | TGTGCCAGCAGTCCCCGCTCCTCTAGCGGGAGTGAGGAGACCCAGTACTTC | CASSPRSSSGSEETQYF
- | TRBJ1-2 | - | TRBV25-1 | TGTGCCAGCAGTGAATCGGGGGCCCTAGGCTATGGCTACACCTTC | CASSESGALGYGYTF
TRBD2 | TRBJ2-1 | - | TRBV27 | TGTGCCAGCAGTCGAACTAGCGGGGTCAGCTCCTACAATGAGCAGTTCTTC | CASSRTSGVSSYNEQFF
TRBD1 | TRBJ1-3 | - | TRBV19 | TGTGCCAGTGTAGGGGGCTTCTCTGGAAACACCATATATTTT | CASVGGFSGNTIYF
- | TRBJ2-2 | - | TRBV12-5 | TGTGCTAGTGGTTTGGTATTACCCACTTTGACCGGGGAGCTGTTTTTT | CASGLVLPTLTGELFF